These 2 T cell receptor beta chains were sequenced from one sample in a study of T cell responses to AZD1222 COVID-19 vaccine. Measured with immunoSEQ multiplex PCR; TCRdb has only the in-frame clones, and not every one. The sample holds fewer than 100,000 clones, roughly 85% seen once. Sequencing used peripheral blood, obtained 28 days after the second AZD1222 dose. The receptors were gathered from an adult who received the AZD1222 COVID-19 vaccine.

J is TRBJ1-6 and V is TRBV27; 9 nucleotides match TRBD1. Germline V lookup: CDR1 MNHEY, CDR2 SMNVEV (reference sequence). Trimming at V came to 5 bases and at J to 9 bases, leaving 8 bases not matched to a gene. The CDR3 spans 15 residues. The CDR3: CASSNTGQGASPLHF. CDR3 DNA: TGTGCCAGCAGTAATACGGGACAGGGCGCTTCACCCCTCCACTTT.

V and J are TRBV7-9 and TRBJ2-5, with 8 bases aligning to TRBD1. Germline CDR1 and CDR2: SEHNR and FQNEAQ (reference sequence). The CDR3 runs 15 residues. J lost 4 bases, V lost 6 bases, and 10 bases had no gene match. The DNA for the CDR3 is TGTGCCAGCAGTTTTCAGGGGGCTGGAGGAGAGACCCAGTACTTC. Translating gives CASSFQGAGGETQYF. Together with reference TRBV7-9 and TRBJ2-5, the CDR3 gives the full variable domain: DTGVSQNPRHKITKRGQNVTFRCDPISEHNRLYWYRQTLGQGPEFLTYFQNEAQLEKSRLLSDRFSAERPKGSFSTLEIQRTEQGDSAMYLCASSFQGAGGETQYFGPGTRLLVL.